This passage covers 15 T cell receptor beta chains from one sample sequenced in a study of CD8 T cells in ankylosing spondylitis. Study results and limitations: A motif in TCR beta, a set of 8 or 9 highly homologous variants, appeared characteristic of ankylosing spondylitis blood.

Using its own MiXCR run on the 5' RACE reads, TCRdb lists one record per CDR3 protein. The sample lists about 440,000 distinct CDR3 sequences, about 15% seen once, with approximately 0.97% in the top ten. These receptors have no identified antigens. The source material was blood, either unsorted or a sorted T cell fraction (not recorded which). The receptors were gathered from a male donor with ankylosing spondylitis.

V and J are TRBV5-1 and TRBJ2-7; 12 bases align to TRBD1. The germline gives CDR1 SGHRS, CDR2 YFSETQ. The CDR3 is 15 residues long. The ends lost 0 bases at V and 7 bases at J; junction bases unmatched: 5. CDR3 nucleotide sequence: TGCGCCAGCAGCTTGGGGGGACAGGGGGCTCGGGAGCAGTACTTC. Protein sequence: CASSLGGQGAREQYF. Filled out from reference TRBV5-1 and TRBJ2-7, the complete variable domain reads KAGVTQTPRYLIKTRGQQVTLSCSPISGHRSVSWYQQTPGQGLQFLFEYFSETQRNKGNFPGRFSGRQFSNSRSEMNVSTLELGDSALYLCASSLGGQGAREQYFGPGTRLTVT.

In its sample, this clonotype was seen a few times. The chain couples TRBV5-1 to TRBJ2-2; the D gene is possibly TRBD2 (6 bases). The germline V gene encodes CDR1 SGHRS and CDR2 YFSETQ. The CDR3 extends over 15 amino acids. Trimming cost V 4 bases and J 3 bases, with 13 bases left between them. The CDR3: CASSLIGGDTGELFF. For the CDR3, the DNA is TGCGCCAGCAGCCTCATCGGGGGTGACACCGGGGAGCTGTTTTTT.

The genes are TRBV6-1 and TRBJ1-6; D perhaps matches TRBD1 (5 bases). This CDR3 region has 14 residues. The germline gives CDR1 MNHNS, CDR2 SASEGT. V was clipped by 2 bases and J by 10 bases, with 12 bases between them. CDR3 coding DNA: TGTGCCAGCAGTGAACCCCCAGGGTCCTCACCCCTCCACTTT. Amino acids: CASSEPPGSSPLHF.

This clonotype was detected only a few times. V usage is TRBV12-3 or TRBV12-4 and J usage is TRBJ2-1, with D maybe TRBD2 (5 bases). This CDR3 region has 15 residues. The germline V and J ends were trimmed by 7 bases and 0 bases, with 13 bases remaining between them. Here the CDR3 reads CASTPSHSSYNEQFF. In nucleotides, the CDR3 is TGTGCCAGCACCCCTAGCCATAGCTCCTACAATGAGCAGTTCTTC.

This clonotype occurred a few times. V usage is TRBV5-1 and J usage is TRBJ2-1, with D possibly called TRBD1 or TRBD2 (6 bases each). This CDR3 comprises 16 residues. The ends were cut back, 0 bases at V and 7 bases at J, with 17 bases in the middle. Germline CDR1 and CDR2: SGHRS and YFSETQ. The CDR3 region has the DNA TGCGCCAGCAGCTTGGAGGGGGGCCGGTGGGTGAATGAGCAGTTCTTC. Translating it yields CASSLEGGRWVNEQFF.

The V and J genes are TRBV2 and TRBJ1-6; 7 nucleotides line up with TRBD1. Germline assignment: CDR1 SNHLY and CDR2 FYNNEI. This CDR3 is 18 amino acids long. J gave up 1 base and V 11 bases, and 17 bases lay outside the gene matches. CDR3 in amino acids: CAFSPQGGGRSYNSPLHF. The DNA of the CDR3 is TGTGCCTTCAGTCCTCAGGGAGGGGGCAGATCCTATAATTCACCCCTCCACTTT.

There are a few counts of this clonotype. The chain links TRBV30 to TRBJ1-4; D perhaps matches TRBD1 (5 bases). V lost 2 bases, J lost 7 bases, and 23 bases lay in between. Germline V gene data show CDR1 as GTSNPN and CDR2 as SVGIG (reference sequence). This CDR3 is 17 amino acids long. In nucleotides, the CDR3 is TGTGCCTGGAGTCTCAACCGGGGCTATAGTAATGGTGAAAAACTGTTTTTT. Its protein product is CAWSLNRGYSNGEKLFF.

This sequence joins TRBV20-1 and TRBJ1-5; possibly TRBD1 for D (5 bases). Trimming stripped 2 bases from V and 7 bases from J, with 18 bases between. Germline V CDR1 and CDR2: DFQATT, SNEGSKA (reference sequence). The CDR3 is 15 residues long. The CDR3 DNA reads TGCAGTGCTAGAATGCAGGGACGGATTGGGCAGCCCCAGCATTTT. This encodes CSARMQGRIGQPQHF.

This clonotype turned up a few times. The gene calls are TRBV20-1 and TRBJ2-2; 8 bases fit TRBD2. The germline gives CDR1 DFQATT, CDR2 SNEGSKA (reference sequence). V dropped 1 base and J dropped 4; count of bases not matched to a gene: 8. The CDR3 has 16 amino acids. The CDR3 DNA is TGCAGTGCTAGAGGGTCGGGGGGGCCGTTCACCGGGGAGCTGTTTTTT. It yields the protein CSARGSGGPFTGELFF.

This chain connects TRBV20-1 to TRBJ2-7; D not resolved. V was clipped by 3 bases and J by 6 bases, with 12 bases between them. This CDR3 has 12 amino acids. Germline CDR1 is DFQATT and CDR2 is SNEGSKA (reference sequence). The CDR3 sequence: CSASLWSSEQYF. Here the CDR3 DNA reads TGCAGTGCTAGTTTATGGAGCAGCGAGCAGTACTTC.

The rearrangement uses TRBV20-1 and TRBJ1-2; D gene unclear. The V gene's germline CDR1 is DFQATT and CDR2 SNEGSKA (reference sequence). The CDR3 length is 12 residues. V was clipped by 6 bases and J by 2 bases, with 10 bases between them. The CDR3 DNA reads as TGCAGTGCCGCGACGGAGAACTATGGCTACACCTTC. Translating gives CSAATENYGYTF.

V is TRBV5-1 and J is TRBJ2-3; 8 nucleotides match TRBD2. The germline CDR1 and CDR2 sequences are SGHRS and YFSETQ. CDR3 length equals 14 residues. J was trimmed by 6 bases and V by 7 bases; bases with no gene match: 10. This CDR3 is CASGRAGVVDTQYF. The CDR3 bases are TGCGCCAGCGGGCGAGCGGGAGTGGTGGATACGCAGTATTTT.

This clonotype was detected ten times or more. V is TRBV5-1 and J is TRBJ2-7; the D gene could be TRBD1 or TRBD2 (5 bases each). The CDR3 runs to 14 residues. CDR1 is SGHRS, CDR2 YFSETQ, per germline. V was trimmed by 4 bases and J by 0 bases, leaving 11 bases between them. The CDR3 spells CASSPGPSSYEQYF. The CDR3 DNA reads TGCGCCAGCAGCCCGGGACCCAGCTCCTACGAGCAGTACTTC.

CDR3 in amino acids: CASSPPPGLAGGLYNEQFF. DNA of the CDR3: TGTGCCAGCAGCCCACCCCCCGGGCTAGCGGGGGGCCTGTACAATGAGCAGTTCTTC. The V call is TRBV12-3 or TRBV12-4, the J call TRBJ2-1, with TRBD2 identical over 11 bases. J gave up 4 bases and V 6 bases, and 17 bases lay outside the gene matches. The length of the CDR3 is 19 residues.

This clonotype was found a few times. The V and J genes are TRBV12-3 or TRBV12-4 and TRBJ1-1; D is perhaps TRBD1 (5 bases). The CDR3 length is 15 residues. Trimming cost V 10 bases and J 0 bases, with 18 bases left between them. CDR3 residues: CATRRGGGMNTEAFF. The CDR3 bases are TGTGCCACCAGACGAGGCGGGGGGATGAACACTGAAGCTTTCTTT.